The next 20 T cell receptor beta chains were all read from a single sample in a study of T cell responses to AZD1222 COVID-19 vaccine. The repertoire was sequenced with immunoSEQ multiplex PCR; TCRdb's copy has only in-frame clones and lacks some. The data show more than 110,000 clones, over 75% seen once. This specimen consisted of peripheral blood, obtained on day 0 of AZD1222 vaccination. These receptors all come from an adult in good health.

The gene calls are TRBV30 and TRBJ2-1, with 7 bases that match TRBD2. CDR1 and CDR2 (germline): GTSNPN, SVGIG (reference sequence). Germline trimming cut 3 bases from V and 0 bases from J; bases unmatched to any gene: 2. The CDR3 runs 14 residues. CDR3 residues: CAWSAGVSYNEQFF. Written as DNA, the CDR3 is TGTGCCTGGAGCGCGGGGGTCTCCTACAATGAGCAGTTCTTC.

The chain joins TRBV13 to TRBJ2-3; 11 nucleotides agree with TRBD2. Germline V CDR1 and CDR2: PRHDT, FYEKMQ (reference sequence). The CDR3 runs 21 residues. V was clipped by 5 bases and J by 7 bases; unmatched bases: 26. The CDR3 DNA sequence: TGTGCCAGCAGCCGAACCGGACAGTGGATAGCGGGGGGGCCGTTCGTACATACGCAGTATTTT. This gives the protein CASSRTGQWIAGGPFVHTQYF.

This clone was picked up one time. The V gene is TRBV14, the J gene TRBJ2-7; perhaps TRBD2 as D (6 bases). Germline V CDR1 and CDR2: SGHDN, FVKESK. Trimming took 0 bases from V and 9 from J, leaving 18 bases between them. The CDR3 sequence is 15 residues long. The CDR3 loop reads CASSQDVAWGERQYF. As DNA, the CDR3 is TGTGCCAGCAGCCAAGATGTGGCGTGGGGGGAACGGCAGTACTTC.

The chain carries TRBV4-2 and TRBJ1-4, with D maybe TRBD1 (6 bases). Trimming took off 4 bases at V and 6 bases at J, with 12 bases between the two ends. Per germline, CDR1 LGHNA and CDR2 YNFKEQ. The CDR3 covers 14 residues. CDR3 DNA sequence: TGTGCCAGCAGCCCTCAGGGGAGGGATGAAAAACTGTTTTTT. As protein: CASSPQGRDEKLFF.

The J gene is TRBJ1-5, the V gene TRBV7-6; D call uncertain. Germline CDR1 reads SGHVS; CDR2 reads FNYEAQ. This CDR3 is built from 17 residues. V lost 2 bases, J lost 6 bases, and 20 bases lay in between. The CDR3 sequence is CASSLRGEGIKGQPQHF. The CDR3 DNA follows: TGTGCCAGCAGCTTACGAGGAGAAGGGATAAAGGGTCAGCCCCAGCATTTT.

V gene TRBV5-1 combines with J gene TRBJ2-7, with TRBD1 as a possible D gene (5 bases). Germline V gene lookup returns CDR1 SGHRS and CDR2 YFSETQ. The V end lost 2 bases, the J end lost 0 bases, and 9 bases lay between the germline ends. This CDR3 has 14 residues. CDR3 protein: CASSLRQTSYEQYF. As DNA, the CDR3 is TGCGCCAGCAGCTTACGACAGACCTCCTACGAGCAGTACTTC.

The V call is TRBV6-5, the J call TRBJ1-1; D perhaps matches TRBD1 (5 bases). V was clipped by 6 bases and J by 0 bases, with 14 bases between them. Germline-derived CDR1 and CDR2 are MNHEY and SVGAGI. The CDR3 loop spans 15 amino acids. CDR3 DNA sequence: TGTGCCAGCAGCCCCGAGAGGGGCGTGAACACTGAAGCTTTCTTT. Its protein product is CASSPERGVNTEAFF.

The chain joins TRBV14 to TRBJ1-2; TRBD1 matches at 9 bases. The germline gives CDR1 SGHDN, CDR2 FVKESK. The CDR3 extends over 15 amino acids. V was pared by 3 bases and J by 2 bases, with 4 bases of the junction left unmatched. CDR3 residues: CASSQRDRVNYGYTF. The CDR3 DNA reads TGTGCCAGCAGCCAGCGGGACAGGGTAAACTATGGCTACACCTTC.

The V and J genes are TRBV10-3 and TRBJ1-4, with D possibly TRBD1 on 5 matching bases. CDR3 length: 13 residues. Germline CDR1 reads ENHRY; CDR2 reads SYGVKD. The V gene lost 8 bases and the J gene lost 8 bases, with 15 bases spanning the gap. The chain's CDR3 is CAIGTGEREKLFF. The CDR3 coding sequence is TGTGCCATCGGTACGGGGGAGAGAGAAAAACTGTTTTTT.

The chain is built from TRBV7-8 and TRBJ2-7; tentatively, D is TRBD1 or TRBD2 (6 bases each). CDR1 and CDR2 from the germline V gene are SGHVS and FQNEAQ. The CDR3 totals 17 residues. V gave up 5 bases and J gave up 2 bases, with 22 bases separating them. The CDR3 DNA reads TGTGCCAGCAGCCCAGGGGTTACGGGAGTAATCGCCTACGAGCAGTACTTC. Translation: CASSPGVTGVIAYEQYF.

This clone was picked up a small number of times. CDR3 residues: CATKDGLIYQPQHF. The CDR3 DNA follows: TGTGCCACAAAGGACGGACTGATCTATCAGCCCCAGCATTTT. The chain joins TRBV21-1 to TRBJ1-5. TRBV21-1 is a recognized pseudogene. The CDR3 sequence is 14 residues long.

This clone was picked up one time. The chain combines TRBV15 with TRBJ2-2, with D tentatively TRBD1 (6 bases). CDR1 is LNHNV, CDR2 YYDKDF, per germline (reference sequence). Deletions cut 3 bases from V and 7 bases from J, with 9 bases between. The CDR3 sequence is 13 residues long. The CDR3 sequence is CATSRLDSGELFF. CDR3 DNA: TGTGCCACCAGCAGGCTGGACAGCGGGGAGCTGTTTTTT.

V is TRBV20-1 and J is TRBJ1-1; 7 bases match TRBD1. Germline trimming cut 3 bases from V and 8 bases from J; bases unmatched to any gene: 3. The germline gives CDR1 DFQATT, CDR2 SNEGSKA (reference sequence). The CDR3 extends over 11 amino acids. DNA for the CDR3: TGCAGTGCTAGGGACAGGTGGGAAGCTTTCTTT. This gives the protein CSARDRWEAFF.

The rearrangement joins TRBV6-5 to TRBJ1-3; D unresolved. With 7 bases removed from V and 0 bases from J, the gap between germline ends came to 13 bases. Germline values: CDR1 MNHEY, CDR2 SVGAGI. This CDR3 region has 15 residues. The CDR3 protein is CASTRREVSGNTIYF. CDR3 DNA: TGTGCCAGCACCAGACGCGAGGTCTCTGGAAACACCATATATTTT.

The V and J genes are TRBV30 and TRBJ1-2, with D possibly being TRBD1 (5 bases). The germline V gene encodes CDR1 GTSNPN and CDR2 SVGIG (reference sequence). The CDR3 is made up of 13 amino acids. Trimming shortened V by 5 bases and J by 8 bases, and 18 bases separated the two germline ends. The CDR3 nucleotides read TGTGCCTGGGGACTCGGGGGGGTTTTGGGCTACACCTTC. It is translated as CAWGLGGVLGYTF.

This chain connects TRBV15 to TRBJ2-5, with 9 bases lining up with TRBD2. The trim removed 3 bases at V and 5 bases at J, leaving 10 bases unmatched. The CDR3 is 16 amino acids. Germline V gene lookup returns CDR1 LNHNV and CDR2 YYDKDF (reference sequence). The CDR3 nucleotides read TGTGCCACCAGCAGGGCTAGCGGGGCCTCGGGTGAGACCCAGTACTTC. Its protein is CATSRASGASGETQYF. The whole variable domain, filled in from reference TRBV15 and TRBJ2-5, reads DAMVIQNPRYQVTQFGKPVTLSCSQTLNHNVMYWYQQKSSQAPKLLFHYYDKDFNNEADTPDNFQSRRPNTSFCFLDIRSPGLGDTAMYLCATSRASGASGETQYFGPGTRLLVL.

The chain links TRBV11-2 to TRBJ2-3; perhaps TRBD2 as D (5 bases). In germline, CDR1 is SGHAT, CDR2 FQNNGV. V was pared by 5 bases and J by 4 bases, with 16 bases between. CDR3 length: 15 amino acids. The CDR3: CASSPQKLRADTQYF. DNA of the CDR3: TGTGCCAGCAGCCCCCAAAAATTGCGGGCAGATACGCAGTATTTT.

V is TRBV7-2 and J is TRBJ2-3; 10 bases fit TRBD1. CDR3 size: 16 residues. CDR1 SGHTA and CDR2 FQGNSA come from the germline V gene. The J segment lost 5 bases and the V segment lost 2 bases, leaving 7 bases of the junction unmatched. The CDR3 here is CASSLRRGQGGDTQYF. The CDR3 DNA reads TGTGCCAGCAGCTTAAGGCGAGGACAGGGGGGAGATACGCAGTATTTT.

J is TRBJ2-7 and V is TRBV10-2; D call uncertain. CDR1 and CDR2 (germline): WSHSY, SAAADI. The CDR3 totals 15 residues. V lost 1 base, J lost 4 bases, and 14 bases lay in between. The CDR3 DNA follows: TGCGCCAGCAGTGAGTTATCGACGGTAAGGTACGAGCAGTACTTC. Amino acid sequence: CASSELSTVRYEQYF.

This chain links TRBV7-6 with TRBJ1-4; no clear D gene. V lost 2 bases, J lost 4 bases, and 8 bases lay in between. CDR3 length: 14 residues. Germline loops: CDR1 SGHVS, CDR2 FNYEAQ. CDR3 in amino acids: CASSLRRDNEKLFF. The CDR3 DNA reads as TGTGCCAGCAGCTTACGGAGGGATAATGAAAAACTGTTTTTT.